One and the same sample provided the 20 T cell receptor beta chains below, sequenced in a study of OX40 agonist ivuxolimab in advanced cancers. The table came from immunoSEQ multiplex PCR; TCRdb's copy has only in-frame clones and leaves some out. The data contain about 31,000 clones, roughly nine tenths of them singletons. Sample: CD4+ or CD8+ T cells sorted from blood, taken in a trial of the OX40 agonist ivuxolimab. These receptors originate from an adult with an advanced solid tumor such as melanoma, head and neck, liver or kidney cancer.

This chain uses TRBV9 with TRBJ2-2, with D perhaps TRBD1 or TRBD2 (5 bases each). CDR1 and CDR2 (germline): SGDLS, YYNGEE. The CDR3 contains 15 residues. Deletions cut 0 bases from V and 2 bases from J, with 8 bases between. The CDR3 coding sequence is TGTGCCAGCAGCGTAGAGGGACGCAACACCGGGGAGCTGTTTTTT. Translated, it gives CASSVEGRNTGELFF.

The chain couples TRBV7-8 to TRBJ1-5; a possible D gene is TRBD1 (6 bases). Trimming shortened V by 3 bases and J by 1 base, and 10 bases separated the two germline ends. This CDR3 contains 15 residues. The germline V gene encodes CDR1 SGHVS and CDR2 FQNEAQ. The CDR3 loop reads CASSLWGASNQPQHF. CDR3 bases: TGTGCCAGCAGCTTGTGGGGGGCCAGCAATCAGCCCCAGCATTTT.

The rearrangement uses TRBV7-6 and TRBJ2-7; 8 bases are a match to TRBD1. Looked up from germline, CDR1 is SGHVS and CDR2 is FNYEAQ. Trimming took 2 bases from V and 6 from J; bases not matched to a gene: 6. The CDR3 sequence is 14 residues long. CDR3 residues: CASSLSQGAGEQYF. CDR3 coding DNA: TGTGCCAGCAGCTTATCTCAGGGGGCTGGCGAGCAGTACTTC.

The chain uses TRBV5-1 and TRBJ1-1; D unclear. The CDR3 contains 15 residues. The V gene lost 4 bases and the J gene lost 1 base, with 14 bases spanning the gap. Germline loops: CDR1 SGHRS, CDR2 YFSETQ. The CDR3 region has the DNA TGCGCCAGCAGCGCCGACCTCTCGGGGAACACTGAAGCTTTCTTT. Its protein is CASSADLSGNTEAFF.

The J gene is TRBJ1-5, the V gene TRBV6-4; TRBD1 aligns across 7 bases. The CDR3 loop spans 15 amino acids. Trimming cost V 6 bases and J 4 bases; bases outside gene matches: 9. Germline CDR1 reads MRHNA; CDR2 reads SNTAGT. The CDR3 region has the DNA TGTGCCAGCAGAACGAACAGGGGAAGGAATCAGCCCCAGCATTTT. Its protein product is CASRTNRGRNQPQHF.

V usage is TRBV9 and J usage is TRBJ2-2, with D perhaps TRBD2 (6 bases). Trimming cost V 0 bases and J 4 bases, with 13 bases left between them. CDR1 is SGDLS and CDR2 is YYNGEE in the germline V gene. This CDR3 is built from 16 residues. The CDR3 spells CASSVAREWRTGELFF. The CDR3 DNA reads TGTGCCAGCAGCGTAGCCCGGGAGTGGCGCACCGGGGAGCTGTTTTTT.

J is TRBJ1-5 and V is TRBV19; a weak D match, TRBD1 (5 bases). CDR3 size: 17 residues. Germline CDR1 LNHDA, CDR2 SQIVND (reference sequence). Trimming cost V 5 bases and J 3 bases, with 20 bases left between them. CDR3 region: CASSGAGRVGDNQPQHF. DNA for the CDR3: TGTGCCAGTAGTGGGGCGGGGAGAGTGGGAGACAATCAGCCCCAGCATTTT.

CDR3 nucleotide sequence: TGTGCCAGCAGCTTGACGCCTCGTAACAATGAGCAGTTCTTC. Its translation: CASSLTPRNNEQFF. The chain joins TRBV7-9 to TRBJ2-1; D uncertain. V was clipped by 3 bases and J by 5 bases, with 11 bases between them. This CDR3 contains 14 residues. Germline V gene data show CDR1 as SEHNR and CDR2 as FQNEAQ (reference sequence).

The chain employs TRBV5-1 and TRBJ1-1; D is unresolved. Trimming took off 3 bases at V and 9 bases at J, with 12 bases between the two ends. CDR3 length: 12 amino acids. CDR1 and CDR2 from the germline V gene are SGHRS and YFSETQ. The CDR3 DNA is TGCGCCAGCAGCTCCTTAAATAATAAAGCTTTCTTT. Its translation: CASSSLNNKAFF. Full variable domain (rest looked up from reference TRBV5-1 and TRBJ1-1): KAGVTQTPRYLIKTRGQQVTLSCSPISGHRSVSWYQQTPGQGLQFLFEYFSETQRNKGNFPGRFSGRQFSNSRSEMNVSTLELGDSALYLCASSSLNNKAFFGQGTRLTVV.

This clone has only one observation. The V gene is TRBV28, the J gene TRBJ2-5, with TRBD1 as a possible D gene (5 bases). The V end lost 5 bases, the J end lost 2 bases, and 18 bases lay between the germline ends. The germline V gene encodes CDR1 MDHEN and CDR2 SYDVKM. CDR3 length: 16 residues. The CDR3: CASSPPIMGHQETQYF. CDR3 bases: TGTGCCAGCAGTCCCCCCATTATGGGGCATCAAGAGACCCAGTACTTC.

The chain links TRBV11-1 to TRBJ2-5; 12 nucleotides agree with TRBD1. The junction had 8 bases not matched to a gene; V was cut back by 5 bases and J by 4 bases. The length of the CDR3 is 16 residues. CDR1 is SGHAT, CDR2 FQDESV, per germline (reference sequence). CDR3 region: CASSPGTGGYRETQYF. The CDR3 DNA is TGTGCCAGCAGCCCCGGGACAGGGGGCTACAGAGAGACCCAGTACTTC.

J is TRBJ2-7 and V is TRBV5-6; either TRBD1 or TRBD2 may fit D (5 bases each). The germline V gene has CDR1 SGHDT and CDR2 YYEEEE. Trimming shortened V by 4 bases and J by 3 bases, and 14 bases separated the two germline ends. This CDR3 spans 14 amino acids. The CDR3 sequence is CASSPGTTFYEQYF. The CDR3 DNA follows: TGTGCCAGCAGCCCTGGGACCACCTTCTACGAGCAGTACTTC.

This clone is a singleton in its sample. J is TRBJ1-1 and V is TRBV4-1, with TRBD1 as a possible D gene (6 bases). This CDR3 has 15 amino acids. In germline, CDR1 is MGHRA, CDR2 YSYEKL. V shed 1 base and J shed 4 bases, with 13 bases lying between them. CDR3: CASSQVAGAGTEAFF. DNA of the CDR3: TGCGCCAGCAGCCAAGTAGCGGGGGCAGGCACTGAAGCTTTCTTT.

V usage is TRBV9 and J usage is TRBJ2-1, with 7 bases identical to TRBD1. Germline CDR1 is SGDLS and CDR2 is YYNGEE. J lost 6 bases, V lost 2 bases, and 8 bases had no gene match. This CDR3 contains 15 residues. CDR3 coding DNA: TGTGCCAGCAGCGTGAGGGACAGTTCAAGCAATGAGCAGTTCTTC. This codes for CASSVRDSSSNEQFF.

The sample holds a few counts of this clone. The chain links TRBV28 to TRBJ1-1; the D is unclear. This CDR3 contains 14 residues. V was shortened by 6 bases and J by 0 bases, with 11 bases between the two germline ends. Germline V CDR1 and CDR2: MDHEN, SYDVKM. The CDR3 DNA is TGTGCCAGCAGGTTCATCGCCCTGAACACTGAAGCTTTCTTT. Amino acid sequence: CASRFIALNTEAFF.

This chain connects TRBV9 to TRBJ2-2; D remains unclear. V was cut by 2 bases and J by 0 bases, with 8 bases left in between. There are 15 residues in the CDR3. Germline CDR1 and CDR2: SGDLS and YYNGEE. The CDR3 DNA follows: TGTGCCAGCAGCGTTTCCAGTTCGAACACCGGGGAGCTGTTTTTT. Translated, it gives CASSVSSSNTGELFF. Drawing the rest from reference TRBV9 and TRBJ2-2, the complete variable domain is DSGVTQTPKHLITATGQRVTLRCSPRSGDLSVYWYQQSLDQGLQFLIQYYNGEERAKGNILERFSAQQFPDLHSELNLSSLELGDSALYFCASSVSSSNTGELFFGEGSRLTVL.

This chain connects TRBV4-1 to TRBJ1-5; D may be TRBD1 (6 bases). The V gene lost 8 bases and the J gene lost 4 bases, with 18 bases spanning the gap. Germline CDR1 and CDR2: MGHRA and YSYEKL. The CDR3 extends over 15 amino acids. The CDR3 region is CASRHDTGLNQPQHF. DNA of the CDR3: TGCGCCAGCCGGCACGATACAGGGTTAAATCAGCCCCAGCATTTT.

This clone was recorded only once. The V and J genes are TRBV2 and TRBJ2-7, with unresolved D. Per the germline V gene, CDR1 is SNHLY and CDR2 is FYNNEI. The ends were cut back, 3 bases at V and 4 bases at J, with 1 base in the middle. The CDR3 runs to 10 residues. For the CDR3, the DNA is TGTGCCAGCAGTGATTACGAGCAGTACTTC. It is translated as CASSDYEQYF.

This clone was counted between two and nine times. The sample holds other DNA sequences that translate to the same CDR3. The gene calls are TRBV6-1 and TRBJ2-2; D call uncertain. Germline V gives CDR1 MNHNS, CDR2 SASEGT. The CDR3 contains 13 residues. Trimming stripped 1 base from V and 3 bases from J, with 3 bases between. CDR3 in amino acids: CASSEGDTGELFF. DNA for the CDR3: TGTGCCAGCAGTGAAGGGGACACCGGGGAGCTGTTTTTT.

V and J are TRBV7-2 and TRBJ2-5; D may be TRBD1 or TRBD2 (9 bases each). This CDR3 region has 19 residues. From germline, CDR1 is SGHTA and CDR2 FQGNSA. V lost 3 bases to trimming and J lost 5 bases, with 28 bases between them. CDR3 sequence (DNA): TGTGCCAGCAGCTTGGACAGGGGACTAGCTCGGTGGGTTTTGGAGACCCAGTACTTC. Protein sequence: CASSLDRGLARWVLETQYF.